This is a list of T cell receptor beta chains from one sample in a study of blood T cells in healthy people across ages. TCRdb itself ran the 5' RACE reads through MiXCR, one entry per CDR3 protein. The sample yields 730,000 or so distinct CDR3 sequences, 40% to 45% seen once. Sequenced: blood. These receptors were taken from a man at least 80 years old in good health. The CDR3 runs from the conserved cysteine through the conserved F or W. A D gene is named only where the DNA matches it firmly. Size values are once, few and many counts, or a class for expanded clones, and some rows have none.

j_gene | d_gene | len | abundance | v_gene | CDR3aa | CDR3nt
TRBJ2-1 | TRBD1 | 14 | . | TRBV10-1 | CASSEDRGYNEQFF | TGCGCCAGCAGTGAGGACAGGGGCTACAATGAGCAGTTCTTC
TRBJ2-4 | . | 17 | once | TRBV6-1 | CASSQRGGGLAKNIQYF | TGTGCCAGCAGTCAAAGGGGGGGCGGGTTAGCCAAAAACATTCAGTACTTC
TRBJ2-1 | TRBD2 | 15 | . | TRBV3-1 | CASSQPTSGRVEQFF | TGTGCCAGCAGCCAACCGACTAGCGGGAGAGTTGAGCAGTTCTTC
TRBJ2-7 | . | 13 | . | TRBV7-3 | CASSSTGRNEQYF | TGTGCCAGCAGCTCGACAGGGAGGAACGAGCAGTACTTC
TRBJ2-1 | . | 15 | few | TRBV9 | CASSATESSYNEQFF | TGTGCCAGCAGCGCCACGGAGAGCTCCTACAATGAGCAGTTCTTC
TRBJ2-5 | . | 14 | . | TRBV7-2 | CASSLLRTQETQYF | TGTGCCAGCAGCTTATTGCGGACTCAAGAGACCCAGTACTTC
TRBJ2-5 | TRBD2 | 13 | . | TRBV12-3/TRBV12-4 | CASGPSGDETQYF | TGTGCCAGCGGGCCAAGCGGGGACGAGACCCAGTACTTC
TRBJ1-2 | . | 15 | . | TRBV20-1 | CSARPPAAMLVGYTF | TGCAGTGCTCGACCCCCGGCCGCTATGTTGGTTGGCTACACCTTC
TRBJ1-2 | TRBD1 | 14 | . | TRBV27 | CASSRKGTGAGYTF | TGTGCCAGCAGTCGAAAAGGGACAGGGGCCGGCTACACCTTC
TRBJ1-6 | TRBD1 | 15 | few | TRBV28 | CASNRLRGRNSPLHF | TGTGCCAGCAACCGACTGAGGGGGCGTAATTCACCCCTCCACTTT
TRBJ2-1 | TRBD2 | 13 | . | TRBV29-1 | CIVTSGRNNEQFF | TGCATCGTGACTAGCGGGCGCAACAATGAGCAGTTCTTC
TRBJ2-1 | TRBD1 | 13 | few | TRBV7-9 | CASRPDRDNEQFF | TGTGCCAGCAGACCGGACAGGGACAATGAGCAGTTCTTC
TRBJ1-6 | TRBD1 | 18 | . | TRBV28 | CASSLWTGKGSYNSPLHF | TGTGCCAGCAGTTTATGGACAGGGAAAGGGTCCTATAATTCACCCCTCCACTTT
TRBJ2-1 | TRBD2 | 16 | . | TRBV11-1 | CASSPLGAGDRNEQFF | TGTGCCAGCAGCCCCCTAGGAGCGGGAGATCGGAATGAGCAGTTCTTC
TRBJ1-1 | . | 14 | . | TRBV4-3 | CASSQGGSYTEAFF | TGCGCCAGCAGCCAAGGGGGGTCTTACACTGAAGCTTTCTTT
TRBJ1-5 | . | 16 | . | TRBV27 | CASSLGPLGTNQPQHF | TGTGCCAGCAGTTTGGGGCCTCTGGGGACGAATCAGCCCCAGCATTTT
TRBJ2-5 | . | 15 | many | TRBV7-2 | CASSPGPSHVETQYF | TGTGCCAGCAGCCCCGGGCCTTCCCACGTGGAGACCCAGTACTTC
TRBJ2-7 | TRBD2 | 17 | . | TRBV27 | CASSKILAGNSYNEQYF | TGTGCCAGCAGCAAAATTCTAGCGGGGAACTCCTACAATGAGCAGTACTTC
TRBJ2-7 | TRBD1 | 13 | once | TRBV6-2/TRBV6-3 | CASRPDRAYEQYF | TGTGCCAGCAGACCCGACAGGGCCTACGAGCAGTACTTC
TRBJ2-5 | . | 13 | few | TRBV7-2 | CASSPRRQETQYF | TGTGCCAGCAGCCCCCGGAGGCAAGAGACCCAGTACTTC
TRBJ2-4 | . | 15 | . | TRBV7-2 | CASSPQPLAKNIQYF | TGTGCCAGCAGCCCACAGCCTCTAGCCAAAAACATTCAGTACTTC
TRBJ2-1 | TRBD2 | 17 | . | TRBV9 | CASSRRWTSGSVDEQFF | TGTGCCAGCAGCCGTAGGTGGACTAGCGGGAGTGTCGATGAGCAGTTCTTC
TRBJ2-1 | TRBD2 | 16 | . | TRBV28 | CASSSQLAGRIGEQFF | TGTGCCAGCAGTTCCCAACTAGCGGGAAGAATCGGTGAGCAGTTCTTC
TRBJ2-3 | . | 14 | . | TRBV27 | CASSDRNSADTQYF | TGTGCCAGCAGCGACAGGAACTCCGCGGATACGCAGTATTTT
TRBJ2-7 | . | 14 | many | TRBV20-1 | CSAPGQGLSYEQYF | TGCAGTGCTCCGGGACAAGGGCTTTCCTACGAGCAGTACTTC
TRBJ1-2 | TRBD1 | 16 | many | TRBV4-2 | CASSRGQDLKNYGYTF | TGTGCCAGCAGCCGCGGACAGGACCTAAAGAACTATGGCTACACCTTC
TRBJ1-1 | TRBD1 | 14 | few | TRBV3-1 | CASSQGRDRAEAFF | TGTGCCAGCAGCCAAGGGAGGGACAGGGCTGAAGCTTTCTTT
TRBJ2-3 | TRBD1 | 14 | few | TRBV5-1 | CASSLDRELDTQYF | TGCGCCAGCAGCTTAGACAGGGAGTTAGATACGCAGTATTTT
TRBJ2-5 | . | 14 | . | TRBV29-1 | CSVEAPTGQETQYF | TGCAGCGTTGAAGCCCCAACAGGGCAAGAGACCCAGTACTTC
TRBJ2-7 | TRBD1 | 14 | few | TRBV5-1 | CASSLAGLDREEYF | TGCGCCAGCAGCTTGGCGGGATTGGACAGGGAAGAGTACTTC
TRBJ2-5 | TRBD2 | 15 | . | TRBV7-9 | CAGTSGRGAQETQYF | TGTGCCGGAACCTCGGGGCGGGGGGCCCAAGAGACCCAGTACTTC
TRBJ2-3 | . | 16 | few | TRBV7-2 | CASSLASGGSTDTQYF | TGTGCCAGCAGCTTAGCGTCCGGGGGAAGCACAGATACGCAGTATTTT
TRBJ2-4 | . | 22 | . | TRBV13 | CASSSTPTTRNSINLAKTIQYF | TGTGCCAGCAGCTCGACCCCCACGACTAGAAACAGCATAAATCTAGCCAAAACCATTCAGTACTTC
TRBJ2-7 | . | 15 | . | TRBV3-1 | CASSTPGRGSYEQYF | TGTGCCAGCAGCACCCCGGGTAGGGGATCCTACGAGCAGTACTTC
TRBJ2-7 | TRBD1 | 15 | . | TRBV18 | CASSSTGQGGYEQYF | TGTGCCAGCTCATCCACGGGACAGGGCGGCTACGAGCAGTACTTC
TRBJ2-3 | TRBD2 | 15 | few | TRBV6-2/TRBV6-3 | CASRASGNIADTQYF | TGTGCCAGCAGGGCTAGCGGGAATATAGCAGATACGCAGTATTTT
TRBJ2-3 | . | 14 | . | TRBV7-9 | CASSVDGGGNTQYF | TGTGCCAGCAGCGTAGATGGGGGGGGCAATACGCAGTATTTT
TRBJ2-7 | . | 14 | few | TRBV15 | CATSRDAGTYEQYF | TGTGCCACCAGCAGAGATGCAGGGACCTACGAGCAGTACTTC
TRBJ2-5 | . | 13 | few | TRBV6-5 | CASSFGIKETQYF | TGTGCCAGCAGTTTCGGGATTAAAGAGACCCAGTACTTC
TRBJ1-6 | TRBD1 | 15 | . | TRBV7-2 | CASSQNRGDSSPLHF | TGTGCCAGCAGCCAAAACAGGGGCGACAGCTCACCCCTCCACTTT
TRBJ2-2 | . | 15 | . | TRBV24-1 | CATSDPRGVSGELFF | TGTGCCACCAGTGATCCCCGGGGAGTATCCGGGGAGCTGTTTTTT
TRBJ1-5 | . | 17 | once | TRBV7-8 | CASTLLTGEIHNQPQHF | TGTGCCAGCACCTTACTGACAGGAGAAATCCACAATCAGCCCCAGCATTTT
TRBJ2-1 | . | 15 | few | TRBV11-1 | CASSLFRGSQNEQFF | TGTGCCAGCAGCTTATTCCGAGGCAGTCAAAATGAGCAGTTCTTC
TRBJ1-1 | TRBD1 | 13 | few | TRBV29-1 | CSVDSGGSTEAFF | TGCAGCGTTGATTCAGGGGGATCCACTGAAGCTTTCTTT
TRBJ2-3 | . | 11 | . | TRBV20-1 | CSGVVESTRYF | TGCAGTGGAGTAGTGGAGAGTACGCGGTATTTT
TRBJ2-3 | . | 14 | few | TRBV5-1 | CASSPGPSADTQYF | TGCGCCAGCAGCCCGGGACCCTCCGCAGATACGCAGTATTTT
TRBJ2-7 | . | 16 | . | TRBV7-2 | CASSLGGTGRYYEQYF | TGTGCCAGCAGCTTAGGCGGAACAGGGAGGTACTACGAGCAGTACTTC
TRBJ2-7 | TRBD2 | 15 | . | TRBV2 | CATSVGTSRYNEQYF | TGTGCCACCTCAGTAGGGACTAGTCGGTACAATGAGCAGTACTTC
TRBJ2-7 | . | 13 | few | TRBV10-2 | CASSPSANYEQYF | TGCGCCAGCAGTCCTAGCGCCAACTACGAGCAGTACTTC
TRBJ1-3 | . | 15 | once | TRBV20-1 | CSARDASRSGNTIYF | TGCAGTGCTAGAGATGCTAGCAGGTCTGGAAACACCATATATTTT
TRBJ1-1 | . | 12 | few | TRBV3-1 | CASSQNPGDAFF | TGTGCCAGCAGCCAGAACCCCGGGGACGCTTTCTTT
TRBJ2-1 | . | 11 | . | TRBV20-1 | CSAPKYNEQFF | TGCAGTGCTCCTAAATACAATGAGCAGTTCTTC
TRBJ2-2 | . | 14 | few | TRBV5-1 | CASSFQANTGELFF | TGCGCCAGCAGCTTTCAGGCTAACACCGGGGAGCTGTTTTTT
TRBJ2-7 | . | 13 | many | TRBV18 | CASSWGLFYEQYF | TGTGCCAGCTCGTGGGGCCTCTTCTACGAGCAGTACTTC
TRBJ1-1 | TRBD1 | 15 | . | TRBV11-2 | CASSTVTGRGTEAFF | TGTGCCAGCAGCACGGTGACAGGGCGGGGAACTGAAGCTTTCTTT
TRBJ1-2 | . | 13 | few | TRBV29-1 | CSVKVRTTYGYTF | TGCAGCGTCAAGGTCAGGACCACATATGGCTACACCTTC
TRBJ1-2 | TRBD1 | 15 | . | TRBV3-1 | CASSQRGGAHYGYTF | TGTGCCAGCAGCCAAAGAGGGGGCGCCCACTATGGCTACACCTTC
TRBJ1-2 | . | 14 | . | TRBV5-1 | CASGLAGLYYGYTF | TGCGCCAGCGGCTTGGCTGGGTTATACTATGGCTACACCTTC
TRBJ1-5 | . | 12 | . | TRBV29-1 | CSVIIPPGTQHF | TGCAGCGTGATAATACCGCCAGGGACCCAGCATTTT